Detailed here is one TCR beta chain. Its recognized antigen is unknown. No base-level quality is on record; no much larger clone is a single base apart. The collaborating institutions used their own protocols to collect whole blood in K2EDTA tubes. For TCRbeta analysis, collaborator samples were shipped as frozen whole blood, as isolated PBMCs, or as DNA extracted from either sample type. These data are taken from a study of blood T cell repertoires in COVID-19 (TCRdb year 2020). With respect to the entire study: The collaborator samples originated in the United States, Italy and Spain and spanned the acute and convalescent phases of COVID-19. The prospective study material was composed of cDNA or gDNA derived from T cells, B-cell-depleted T cells, or PBMCs. Deeply sampled blood TCRbeta repertoires from subjects exposed to, actively infected with, or recovered from COVID-19 were included in the dataset. The repertoires were released in a freely available public database meant as a resource for research on the immune response to SARS-CoV-2. Samples came from the ongoing ImmuneRACE study (first 160 participants) plus 1,254 subjects from 6 global collaborators. The sample metadata nearly always contained a de-identified subject ID, COVID-19 status, age in years and sex. Where HLA class I and class II types were available, the types were taken from metadata supplied by the sample provider, not from assay-based typing. Summary of the overall study and its limitations: The amount of clinical and demographic metadata varied by source and participant and was provided uncurated.

Here V drops 0 bases and J drops 0 bases, and the junction holds 10 bases not matched to any gene. Counted from cysteine to phenylalanine, this CDR3 has 19 amino acids. Just CDR3 DNA is preserved here, 57 bases in frame from base 1. The germline V gene gives CDR1 as LGHNA and CDR2 as YSLEER. TCRbeta CDR3 regions were amplified from genomic DNA by means of the immunoSEQ Assay, a bias-controlled multiplex PCR. The authors' analysis ran thus. The number of nucleated cells in each sample was estimated by amplification of reference gene primers within the assay. To quantify the absolute abundance of each unique TCRbeta CDR3 rearrangement, sequence reads were collapsed and filtered. Productive Simpson clonality was computed per sample as the square root of Simpson's diversity index over productive rearrangements. This is the immuneACCESS table as TCRdb keeps it, with only in-frame sequences that have V and J called. A part of the clones is gone; compared with another copy, unresolved V genes explain less than half, and the rest is unexplained. V, J and clone size are taken as reported in that table, and D and trimming were inferred from the DNA itself. This sample gives around 7,700 clones in total; around nine tenths of them show up just once. The ten largest clones represent under 8% of the sample.

The sample consisted of peripheral blood. The receptor comes from a woman aged 50 to 60 with active or convalescent COVID-19. This chain is built from TRBV4-3 and TRBJ1-5; TRBD1 fits 8 bases in the junction. For the CDR3, the sequence is CASSQDMDRATYSNQPQHF. The DNA sequence is TGCGCCAGCAGCCAAGATATGGACAGGGCCACCTATAGCAATCAGCCCCAGCATTTT.